The sequence of this T cell receptor beta chain was determined in a study of CD8 T cells in Susac syndrome. As regards this clonotype: The antigen remains unidentified.

The CDR3 length is 15 residues. Trimming cost V 0 bases and J 0 bases, with 7 bases left between them. Germline CDR1 is SGHRS and CDR2 is YFSETQ. Study-level results: Regarding the TCR sequencing and HLA analysis, the study admitted that a relatively small number of individuals were involved.

High-throughput TCR beta sequencing covered peripheral CD8+ and CD4+ T cells. Treatment-naive patients with stable or active relapsing-remitting disease served as multiple sclerosis controls. Random hexamers were used to reverse transcribe an amount of about 0.5 to 1 ug RNA. Coverage of TCR beta CDR3 amplification by immunoSEQ multiplex PCR extended to 54 Vbeta and 13 Jbeta. TCRdb reprocessed the immunoSEQ multiplex PCR reads via MiXCR and lists one record per CDR3 protein. The sample holds under 550,000 distinct CDR3 sequences, 75% to 90% seen once. Sequenced sample: CD8+ T cells from PBMCs. This TCR derives from a human donor with multiple sclerosis. The rearrangement joins TRBV5-1 to TRBJ1-3; D is uncertain. The CDR3 DNA reads as TGCGCCAGCAGCTTGGGTGAAGGCTCTGGAAACACCATATATTTT. This sequence encodes CASSLGEGSGNTIYF.